The T cell receptor (beta chain) under discussion was sequenced for a study of glioma-infiltrating T cells. Broader study findings: Tissue-blood divergence was below expectation in non-neoplastic patients, above in gliomas. CDR3 overlap between tissue and blood was very small.

The germline gives CDR1 SGHVS, CDR2 FNYEAQ. The germline V and J ends were trimmed by 5 bases and 5 bases, with 16 bases remaining between them. This CDR3 has 14 amino acids. The iRepertoire nested amplicon-rescue multiplex PCR amplified TCR alpha and beta CDR3s from RNA. TCRdb called the multiplex PCR reads again in MiXCR, with one record for every CDR3 protein. The repertoire has under 200,000 distinct CDR3 sequences, about 47% of them found once; the top ten carry roughly 5.2%. In this sample, this clonotype turned up a few times. The antigen remains undetermined. This receptor was taken from a human donor with low-grade glioma or glioblastoma, undergoing nonglioma brain surgery, or in good health (not recorded which). The sequencing input was glioma tissue, nonneoplastic brain tissue, or PBMCs (not recorded which). J is TRBJ2-7 and V is TRBV7-6, with D perhaps TRBD1 (5 bases). The DNA for the CDR3 is TGTGCCAGCAGCCTAAACCAGGGTCTGGACGAGCAGTACTTC. As protein: CASSLNQGLDEQYF.